This T cell receptor (beta chain) emerged from a study of beta chain features in type 1 diabetes. Study at large: Across all samples, roughly 99 million sorted cells were examined.

This clone was counted only a few times. The CDR3 is 16 amino acids. Per the germline V gene, CDR1 is SGHDT and CDR2 is YYEEEE. V was clipped by 0 bases and J by 2 bases, with 11 bases between them. The isolated RNA, all of it, was reverse transcribed, so expressed TCRB transcripts were what got sequenced. Assay: immunoSEQ multiplex PCR; the TCRdb copy retains only in-frame clones and omits some. Found here are 200,000 to 250,000 clones, about a tenth of them singletons; the top ten hold approximately 1.4%. Every participating donor gave one draw, a heparinised blood sample averaging approximately 110 mL.

Input material: central memory CD4+ T cells from blood. The TCR originated in a man aged 18 to 30 in good health. This chain links TRBV5-6 with TRBJ1-4; no firm D call. The CDR3 DNA reads TGTGCCAGCAGCTTGGCCCCGCAGACGACTAATGAAAAACTGTTTTTT. Translation gives CASSLAPQTTNEKLFF.